The 27 T cell receptor beta chains in this list originate from one sample, sequenced in a study of blood T cell repertoires in COVID-19. Sequenced by immunoSEQ multiplex PCR; TCRdb stores in-frame clones only, minus some. Among about 120,000 clones, around 80% were seen once, and the ten largest hold about 3.8%. Material for sequencing was peripheral blood. These receptors were collected from a woman aged 50 to 60 with acute or convalescent COVID-19.

V is TRBV30 and J is TRBJ1-1; D possibly corresponds to TRBD1 (6 bases). The CDR3 extends over 12 amino acids. CDR1 GTSNPN and CDR2 SVGIG come from the germline V gene (reference sequence). The V and J ends lost 8 bases and 2 bases respectively, with 12 bases between them. The CDR3 sequence is CAKRGGNTEAFF. The CDR3 bases are TGTGCCAAAAGGGGGGGAAACACTGAAGCTTTCTTT. The complete variable domain, with remaining parts taken from reference TRBV30 and TRBJ1-1, reads SQTIHQWPATLVQPVGSPLSLECTVEGTSNPNLYWYRQAAGRGLQLLFYSVGIGQISSEVPQNLSASRPQDRQFILSSKKLLLSDSGFYLCAKRGGNTEAFFGQGTRLTVV.

The genes are TRBV7-8 and TRBJ2-6; 7 bases match TRBD2. V was clipped by 3 bases and J by 2 bases; unmatched bases: 10. CDR1 and CDR2 (germline): SGHVS, FQNEAQ. CDR3 length: 18 amino acids. The CDR3 DNA sequence: TGTGCCAGCAGCTTCGTAATGGGGGGGAGGCCTGGGGCCAACGTCCTGACTTTC. It is translated as CASSFVMGGRPGANVLTF.

The chain links TRBV14 to TRBJ1-2; 7 positions agree with TRBD1. Germline V lookup: CDR1 SGHDN, CDR2 FVKESK. CDR3 length: 13 amino acids. The J segment lost 8 bases and the V segment lost 2 bases, leaving 5 bases of the junction unmatched. In DNA form, the CDR3 reads TGTGCCAGCAGCCAAATGACAGGGCTCGGCTACACCTTC. Its translation: CASSQMTGLGYTF.

V and J are TRBV25-1 and TRBJ1-1, with D possibly TRBD1 on 6 matching bases. Germline V gives CDR1 MGHDK, CDR2 SYGVNS. The V gene lost 3 bases and the J gene lost 0 bases, with 11 bases spanning the gap. The CDR3 is 15 amino acids. This chain's CDR3 is CASSDLDRMNTEAFF. The CDR3 coding sequence is TGTGCCAGCAGTGACTTGGACAGAATGAACACTGAAGCTTTCTTT.

A note on this clone: The junction departs from germline at one end; a sequencing error may be responsible. The chain employs TRBV5-5 and TRBJ2-7; a possible D gene is TRBD2 (6 bases). This CDR3 is built from 16 residues. Germline CDR1 SGHKS, CDR2 YYEKEE (reference sequence). The CDR3 region is CASSSGLLPISSEQYF. CDR3 DNA sequence: TGTGCCAGCAGCTCGGGACTCCTACCAATATCCTCCGAGCAGTACTTC.

This chain connects TRBV25-1 to TRBJ2-2; 11 positions agree with TRBD1. The CDR3 runs to 14 residues. Losses at the gene ends were 7 bases for V and 6 bases for J; bases not matched to a gene: 4. Germline values: CDR1 MGHDK, CDR2 SYGVNS. The CDR3 DNA follows: TGTGCCAGCAAGGGGACAGGGGGGTCCGGGGAGCTGTTTTTT. Protein sequence: CASKGTGGSGELFF.

The chain combines TRBV29-1 with TRBJ2-2; 7 bases map to TRBD1. The CDR3 consists of 14 residues. Unmatched junction bases numbered 9, after V lost 7 bases and J lost 4 bases. Germline V gene data show CDR1 as SQVTM and CDR2 as ANQGSEA. In DNA, the CDR3 is TGCAGCGCCCTCGACAGGGATGGCACCGGGGAGCTGTTTTTT. Translated: CSALDRDGTGELFF.

The gene calls are TRBV5-8 and TRBJ2-3, with D possibly TRBD2 on 6 matching bases. Germline V gene lookup returns CDR1 SGHTS and CDR2 YDEGEE. V was pared by 3 bases and J by 0 bases, with 17 bases between. There are 17 residues in the CDR3. The CDR3 spells CASSSPTSTPSTDTQYF. In DNA, the CDR3 is TGTGCCAGCAGCTCTCCTACTAGCACTCCTAGCACAGATACGCAGTATTTT.

This chain uses TRBV7-8 with TRBJ1-1; no definite D call. The CDR3 runs 13 residues. V lost 5 bases to trimming and J lost 6 bases, with 13 bases between them. In germline, CDR1 is SGHVS, CDR2 FQNEAQ. The CDR3 region is CASSEQARAEAFF. The DNA of the CDR3 is TGTGCCAGCAGCGAACAAGCACGGGCTGAAGCTTTCTTT.

This rearrangement joins TRBV6-5 to TRBJ1-5; D is possibly TRBD1 (5 bases). Germline loops: CDR1 MNHEY, CDR2 SVGAGI. V was clipped by 6 bases and J by 0 bases, with 9 bases between them. The CDR3 sequence is 14 residues long. CDR3 in amino acids: CASSPRASNQPQHF. CDR3 coding DNA: TGTGCCAGCAGCCCCAGGGCTAGCAATCAGCCCCAGCATTTT.

About this clone itself: Distinct nucleotide sequences in the sample also encode this CDR3. The chain is built from TRBV5-1 and TRBJ1-4, with 8 bases matching TRBD1. There are 17 residues in the CDR3. Germline V lookup: CDR1 SGHRS, CDR2 YFSETQ. Trimming removed 0 bases from V and 7 bases from J; junction bases left unmatched: 11. The CDR3 DNA sequence: TGCGCCAGCAGCTTGGGCGGGACAGGAGGGGGAAGTGAAAAACTGTTTTTT. Its protein is CASSLGGTGGGSEKLFF.

CDR3 DNA sequence: TGTGCCAGTAGTCCCGAGGGATACTACGAGCAGTACTTC. Translated, it gives CASSPEGYYEQYF. The rearrangement joins TRBV19 to TRBJ2-7, with a weak D call TRBD2 (5 bases). V shed 5 bases and J shed 3 bases, with 11 bases lying between them. This CDR3 region has 13 residues. The germline gives CDR1 LNHDA, CDR2 SQIVND (reference sequence).

This chain connects TRBV11-2 to TRBJ2-7, with 7 bases lining up with TRBD2. This CDR3 has 14 residues. Germline-derived CDR1 and CDR2 are SGHAT and FQNNGV. The J segment lost 2 bases and the V segment lost 10 bases, leaving 11 bases of the junction unmatched. The chain's CDR3 is CATRFDLAAYEQYF. The CDR3 coding sequence is TGTGCCACCCGATTTGATCTAGCGGCCTACGAGCAGTACTTC.

The V call is TRBV4-1, the J call TRBJ2-2; possible D gene TRBD1, 6 bases. V gave up 3 bases and J gave up 5 bases, with 13 bases separating them. The germline CDR1 and CDR2 sequences are MGHRA and YSYEKL. The CDR3 length is 15 residues. CDR3 DNA: TGCGCCAGCAGCCATCCGGGACAAGGGACCGGGGAGCTGTTTTTT. This gives the protein CASSHPGQGTGELFF.

This clone showed up just a few times. The chain uses TRBV28 and TRBJ1-5; tentative D call: TRBD1 (5 bases). V shed 6 bases and J shed 7 bases, with 13 bases lying between them. This CDR3 comprises 13 residues. In germline, CDR1 is MDHEN, CDR2 SYDVKM. For the CDR3, the DNA is TGTGCCAGCAGCCCAGGGAGGCAGCAGCCCCAGCATTTT. Its protein product is CASSPGRQQPQHF.

By share, this clone counts as medium-sized (0.01 to 0.1%). Other DNA sequences from this sample encode an identical CDR3 as well. The V call is TRBV5-6, the J call TRBJ1-1; weak D call: TRBD1 (6 bases). The germline V gene encodes CDR1 SGHDT and CDR2 YYEEEE. V lost 2 bases, J lost 5 bases, and 7 bases lay in between. The CDR3 has 12 amino acids. CDR3: CASSLRGTEAFF. The CDR3 DNA is TGTGCCAGCAGCTTAAGGGGGACTGAAGCTTTCTTT.

This clone showed up just a few times. This chain connects TRBV3-1 (or the pseudogene TRBV3-2) to TRBJ1-6, with 8 nucleotides matching TRBD1. V shed 2 bases and J 5 bases; nucleotides not matched to a gene: 5. Germline V lookup: CDR1 LGHDT, CDR2 YNNKEL (reference sequence). The CDR3 runs to 16 residues. CDR3: CASSQFWTGNNSPLHF. The CDR3 DNA is TGTGCCAGCAGCCAATTTTGGACAGGGAATAATTCACCCCTCCACTTT.

The V and J genes are TRBV30 and TRBJ1-3; D gene uncertain. This CDR3 region has 13 residues. V dropped 4 bases and J dropped 1 base, with 8 bases sitting between them. Germline V lookup: CDR1 GTSNPN, CDR2 SVGIG (reference sequence). The CDR3, as DNA: TGTGCCTGGACAGAGGGTTCTGGAAACACCATATATTTT. It is translated as CAWTEGSGNTIYF.

The chain has TRBV24-1 and TRBJ2-5; no definite D call. Trimming took off 4 bases at V and 4 bases at J, with 9 bases between the two ends. CDR3 size: 13 residues. The germline V gene encodes CDR1 KGHDR and CDR2 SFDVKD. CDR3 sequence: CATSELGGETQYF. CDR3 bases: TGTGCCACCAGTGAGCTTGGCGGAGAGACCCAGTACTTC.

CDR3 nucleotides: TGTGCCAGCTCACCAACCGGGACTAGCGGGGGAGCGAACACCGGGGAGCTGTTTTTT. It encodes CASSPTGTSGGANTGELFF. The chain has TRBV18 and TRBJ2-2, with 14 nucleotides matching TRBD2. CDR3 length: 19 amino acids. The germline V gene has CDR1 KGHSH and CDR2 LQKENI. V lost 2 bases to trimming and J lost 0 bases; unmatched junction nucleotides: 5.

This chain uses TRBV29-1 with TRBJ1-1; 7 bases are shared with TRBD1. Germline CDR1 SQVTM, CDR2 ANQGSEA. V dropped 5 bases and J dropped 5; count of bases not matched to a gene: 2. The CDR3 extends over 11 amino acids. The CDR3 sequence is CSVPQGTEAFF. CDR3 sequence (DNA): TGCAGCGTTCCACAGGGGACTGAAGCTTTCTTT.

The rearrangement joins TRBV18 to TRBJ1-1; D possibly corresponds to TRBD1 (5 bases). Germline V CDR1 and CDR2: KGHSH, LQKENI. V shed 2 bases and J shed 4 bases, with 17 bases lying between them. CDR3 length: 16 residues. The CDR3 loop reads CASSPSTSGQSTEAFF. The CDR3 nucleotides read TGTGCCAGCTCACCATCTACATCCGGACAATCCACTGAAGCTTTCTTT.

This clone showed up just once. V and J are TRBV5-1 and TRBJ2-3; weak D call: TRBD2 (7 bases). CDR3 length: 15 amino acids. Deletions cut 6 bases from V and 5 bases from J, with 19 bases between. The germline V gene has CDR1 SGHRS and CDR2 YFSETQ. The CDR3 spells CASTPEGGRKDTQYF. Here the CDR3 DNA reads TGCGCCAGCACTCCGGAGGGGGGGCGAAAAGATACGCAGTATTTT.

The rearrangement links TRBV7-9 to TRBJ1-1; 8 bases are a match to TRBD1. V lost 5 bases to trimming and J lost 8 bases; unmatched junction nucleotides: 13. Germline V gene data show CDR1 as SEHNR and CDR2 as FQNEAQ (reference sequence). The CDR3 is made up of 15 amino acids. In DNA, the CDR3 is TGTGCCAGCAGCATACGCCGGGACAGGACATCCGAAGCTTTCTTT. As protein: CASSIRRDRTSEAFF. Together with reference TRBV7-9 and TRBJ1-1, the CDR3 gives the full variable domain: DTGVSQNPRHKITKRGQNVTFRCDPISEHNRLYWYRQTLGQGPEFLTYFQNEAQLEKSRLLSDRFSAERPKGSFSTLEIQRTEQGDSAMYLCASSIRRDRTSEAFFGQGTRLTVV.

CDR3 DNA: TGTGCCAGCAGCACAGCAAATCAGCCCCAGCATTTT. It yields the protein CASSTANQPQHF. The chain joins TRBV7-2 to TRBJ1-5; D ambiguous. The germline gives CDR1 SGHTA, CDR2 FQGNSA. The CDR3 contains 12 residues. Trimming shortened V by 5 bases and J by 4 bases, and 6 bases separated the two germline ends.

The chain joins TRBV2 to TRBJ2-5; 7 bases map to TRBD1. There are 12 residues in the CDR3. Trimming took 6 bases from V and 5 from J; bases not matched to a gene: 3. Germline CDR1 is SNHLY and CDR2 is FYNNEI. The CDR3 sequence: CASRDRVETQYF. CDR3 DNA: TGTGCCAGCAGAGACAGGGTGGAGACCCAGTACTTC.

For this clone: This CDR3 is also generated by other DNA sequences in the sample. The J gene is TRBJ1-3, the V gene TRBV5-1; TRBD1 might be the D (6 bases). This CDR3 contains 14 residues. V dropped 8 bases and J dropped 1 base, with 13 bases sitting between them. Per the germline V gene, CDR1 is SGHRS and CDR2 is YFSETQ. The CDR3 reads CASSERGSGNTIYF. CDR3 DNA: TGCGCCAGTTCTGAGAGGGGGTCTGGAAACACCATATATTTT.